The clone carrying this T cell receptor (beta chain) appeared many times. The antigen remains unidentified. The library labeled individual cDNA molecules by adding unique molecular identifiers to them. One entry per CDR3 protein, called by TCRdb with MiXCR from the RACE reads. The data contain some 400,000 distinct CDR3 sequences, less than 6.5% of them singletons. The sample originates from a study of human T cells and chemical hapten exposure. Study-level information: Patients, mostly women, had alopecia areata, alopecia totalis or alopecia universalis.

As for time point: pre-sensitization, week 0. The treatment denotes: therapeutic diphenylcyclopropenone sensitization with weekly scalp DPC. Each donor was an alopecia patient between 18 and 70 years of age who qualified for DPC. Study-wide results and limits: Expanded TCRs clustered into significantly more large CDR3 similarity groups than controls, the analysis revealed.

The sample in question was whole blood, obtained in connection with sensitization to the hapten diphenylcyclopropenone (DPC). This sequence originates from a woman aged 45-65 years with alopecia areata. Some clones in this sample may be carry-over from other donors' samples.

The CDR3 sequence is CASSLRPTGGGNQPQHF. CDR3 sequence (DNA): TGTGCCAGCAGCCTACGTCCGACAGGGGGCGGCAATCAGCCCCAGCATTTT. V is TRBV6-2 or TRBV6-3 and J is TRBJ1-5; 10 positions agree with TRBD1. Germline-derived CDR1 and CDR2 are MNHEY and SVGEGT. This CDR3 is 17 amino acids long. J was trimmed by 2 bases and V by 6 bases; bases with no gene match: 10.